The source of this T cell receptor (beta chain) is a study of patients and donors after allogeneic stem cell transplantation. TCRdb re-analysed the RT-PCR reads in MiXCR, keeping a single row per CDR3 protein. The table includes about 160,000 distinct CDR3 sequences, about 30% detected once. In its sample, this clonotype was seen a few times. V lost 3 bases, J lost 6 bases, and 13 bases lay in between. This CDR3 region has 14 residues. The V gene's germline CDR1 is KGHSH and CDR2 LQKENI. The source of this sequence is a human donor who was either an allogeneic HSCT recipient or a stem cell or donor lymphocyte infusion donor (not recorded which). It is not recorded whose cells these are; they may come from a transplant donor. Sequences were obtained from blood, either unsorted or a sorted T cell fraction (not recorded which). The chain employs TRBV18 and TRBJ2-3; the D gene could be TRBD1 or TRBD2 (5 bases each). CDR3 in amino acids: CASSPSTGRDTQYF. CDR3 DNA sequence: TGTGCCAGCTCACCGAGCACGGGGCGGGATACGCAGTATTTT.